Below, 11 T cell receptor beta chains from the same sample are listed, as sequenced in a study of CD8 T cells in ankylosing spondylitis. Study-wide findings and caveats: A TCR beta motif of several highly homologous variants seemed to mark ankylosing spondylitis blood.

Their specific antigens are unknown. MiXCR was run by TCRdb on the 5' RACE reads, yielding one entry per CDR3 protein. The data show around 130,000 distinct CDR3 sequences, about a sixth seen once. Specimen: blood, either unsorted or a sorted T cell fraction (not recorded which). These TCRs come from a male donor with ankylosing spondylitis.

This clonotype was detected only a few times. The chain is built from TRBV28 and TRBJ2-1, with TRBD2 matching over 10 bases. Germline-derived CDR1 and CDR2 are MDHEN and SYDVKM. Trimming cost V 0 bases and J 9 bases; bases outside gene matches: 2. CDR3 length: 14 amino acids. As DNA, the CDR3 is TGTGCCAGCAGTTTATGGCTAGCGGGAGCTGAGCAGTTCTTC. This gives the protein CASSLWLAGAEQFF.

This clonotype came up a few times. CDR3: CASSDGLVYEQYF. In nucleotides, the CDR3 is TGTGCCAGCAGCGATGGGTTGGTCTACGAGCAGTACTTC. The gene calls are TRBV7-2 and TRBJ2-7; D uncertain. This CDR3 comprises 13 residues. V lost 5 bases to trimming and J lost 3 bases, with 11 bases between them. Germline loops: CDR1 SGHTA, CDR2 FQGNSA.

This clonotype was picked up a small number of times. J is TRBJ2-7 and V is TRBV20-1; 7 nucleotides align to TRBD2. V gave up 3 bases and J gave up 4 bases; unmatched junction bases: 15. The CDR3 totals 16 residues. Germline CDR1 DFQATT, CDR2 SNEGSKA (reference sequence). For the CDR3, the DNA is TGCAGTGCTAGCCCTAGCGGAGGGATGGCGTTTTACGAGCAGTACTTC. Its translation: CSASPSGGMAFYEQYF.

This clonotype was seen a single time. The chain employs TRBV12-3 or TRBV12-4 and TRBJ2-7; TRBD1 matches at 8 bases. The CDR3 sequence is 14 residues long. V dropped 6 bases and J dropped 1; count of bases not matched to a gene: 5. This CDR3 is CASRGTGLSYEQYF. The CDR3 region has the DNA TGTGCCAGCAGGGGGACAGGTTTATCCTACGAGCAGTACTTC.

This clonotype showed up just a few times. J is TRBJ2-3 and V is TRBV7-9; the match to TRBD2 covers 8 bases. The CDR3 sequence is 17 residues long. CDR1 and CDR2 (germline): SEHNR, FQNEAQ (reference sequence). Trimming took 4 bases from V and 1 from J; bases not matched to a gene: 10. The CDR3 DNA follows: TGTGCCAGCAGCTATCTCATTACGGGAGGGGGCACAGATACGCAGTATTTT. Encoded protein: CASSYLITGGGTDTQYF. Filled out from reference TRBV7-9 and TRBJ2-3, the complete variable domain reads DTGVSQNPRHKITKRGQNVTFRCDPISEHNRLYWYRQTLGQGPEFLTYFQNEAQLEKSRLLSDRFSAERPKGSFSTLEIQRTEQGDSAMYLCASSYLITGGGTDTQYFGPGTRLTVL.

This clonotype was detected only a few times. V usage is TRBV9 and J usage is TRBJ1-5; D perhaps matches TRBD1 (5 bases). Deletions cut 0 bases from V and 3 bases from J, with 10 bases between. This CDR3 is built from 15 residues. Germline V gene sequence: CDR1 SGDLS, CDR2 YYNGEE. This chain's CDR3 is CASSVDGAVNQPQHF. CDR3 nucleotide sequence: TGTGCCAGCAGCGTAGATGGGGCAGTCAATCAGCCCCAGCATTTT.

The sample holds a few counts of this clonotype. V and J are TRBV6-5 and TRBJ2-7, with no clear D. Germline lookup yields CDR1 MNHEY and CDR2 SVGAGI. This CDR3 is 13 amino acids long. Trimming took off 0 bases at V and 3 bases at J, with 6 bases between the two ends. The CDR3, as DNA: TGTGCCAGCAGTTACTCGTCAGTCTACGAGCAGTACTTC. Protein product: CASSYSSVYEQYF.

The CDR3 DNA follows: TGTGCCAGCAGTTACTCCGGGACTCCCAATGAGCAGTTCTTC. It yields the protein CASSYSGTPNEQFF. The chain uses TRBV6-5 and TRBJ2-1; a possible D gene is TRBD2 (6 bases). The CDR3 has 14 residues. The germline gives CDR1 MNHEY, CDR2 SVGAGI. V was pared by 0 bases and J by 6 bases, with 9 bases between.

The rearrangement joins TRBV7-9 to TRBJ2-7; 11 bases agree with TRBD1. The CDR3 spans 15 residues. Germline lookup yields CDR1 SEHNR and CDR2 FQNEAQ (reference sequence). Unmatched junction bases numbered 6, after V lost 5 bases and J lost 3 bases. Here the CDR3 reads CASSASGTGGYEQYF. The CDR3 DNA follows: TGTGCCAGCAGCGCCTCCGGGACAGGGGGCTACGAGCAGTACTTC. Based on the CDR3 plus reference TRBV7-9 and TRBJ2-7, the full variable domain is DTGVSQNPRHKITKRGQNVTFRCDPISEHNRLYWYRQTLGQGPEFLTYFQNEAQLEKSRLLSDRFSAERPKGSFSTLEIQRTEQGDSAMYLCASSASGTGGYEQYFGPGTRLTVT.

The CDR3 is CASSQSFPGQSYEQYF. The CDR3, as DNA: TGTGCCAGCAGCCAGAGTTTCCCGGGACAATCCTACGAGCAGTACTTC. This rearrangement joins TRBV4-2 to TRBJ2-7; D may be TRBD1 (6 bases). The CDR3 contains 16 residues. Germline V lookup: CDR1 LGHNA, CDR2 YNFKEQ. The germline V and J ends were trimmed by 3 bases and 1 base, with 16 bases remaining between them.

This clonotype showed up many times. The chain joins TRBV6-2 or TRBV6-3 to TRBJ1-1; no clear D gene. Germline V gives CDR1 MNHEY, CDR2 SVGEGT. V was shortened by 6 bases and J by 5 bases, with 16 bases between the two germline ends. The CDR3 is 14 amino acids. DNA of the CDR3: TGTGCCAGCAGCGCGACCCTGAGTCGGACTGAAGCTTTCTTT. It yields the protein CASSATLSRTEAFF.